A single sample is the source of the 21 T cell receptor beta chains below, sequenced in a study of shared clonotypes between healthy human individuals. Using immunoSEQ multiplex PCR, the repertoire was profiled, and TCRdb retains in-frame clones only, with some absent. The repertoire holds some 2.3 million clones, with 85% to 95% as singletons. The sequenced material came from naive CD4+ T cells from PBMCs. As to subset: CD45RA+ positively selected. All receptors come from a man between 18 and 29 years old in good health. Some clones in this sample may be carry-over from other donors' samples.

This clone was recorded once. V is TRBV5-4 and J is TRBJ2-1; TRBD2 agrees at 10 bases. The CDR3 spans 14 residues. Germline values: CDR1 SGHNT, CDR2 YYREEE (reference sequence). The V gene end was trimmed by 2 bases and the J gene end by 8 bases; junction bases not matched to a gene: 4. The CDR3 spells CASSLAGGPYEQFF. The CDR3 DNA is TGTGCCAGCAGCTTAGCGGGAGGGCCCTATGAGCAGTTCTTC.

The chain links TRBV5-1 to TRBJ2-1; D is unresolved. The CDR3 covers 12 residues. The germline CDR1 and CDR2 sequences are SGHRS and YFSETQ. Trimming shortened V by 0 bases and J by 7 bases, and 5 bases separated the two germline ends. The CDR3 is CASSLGRNEQFF. The DNA of the CDR3 is TGCGCCAGCAGCTTGGGGCGGAATGAGCAGTTCTTC. Drawing the rest from reference TRBV5-1 and TRBJ2-1, the complete variable domain is KAGVTQTPRYLIKTRGQQVTLSCSPISGHRSVSWYQQTPGQGLQFLFEYFSETQRNKGNFPGRFSGRQFSNSRSEMNVSTLELGDSALYLCASSLGRNEQFFGPGTRLTVL.

There are a few counts of this clone. The rearrangement joins TRBV7-9 to TRBJ1-4, with unresolved D. Germline CDR1 and CDR2: SEHNR and FQNEAQ (reference sequence). This CDR3 comprises 17 residues. Trimming pared 2 bases from V and 5 bases from J, leaving 18 bases between. CDR3 coding DNA: TGTGCCAGCAGCTTAATCCCCGGGCAGGCCCGAAATGAAAAACTGTTTTTT. This encodes CASSLIPGQARNEKLFF.

The CDR3 DNA follows: TGCGCCAGCAGTCCTGCCGGGACAGCAAAAGAGACCCAGTACTTC. Its protein is CASSPAGTAKETQYF. The chain couples TRBV5-1 to TRBJ2-5; TRBD1 aligns across 7 bases. Per the germline V gene, CDR1 is SGHRS and CDR2 is YFSETQ. This CDR3 spans 15 amino acids. Unmatched junction bases numbered 10, after V lost 5 bases and J lost 3 bases.

The gene calls are TRBV5-6 and TRBJ1-2; D is undetermined. This CDR3 is 13 amino acids long. Germline assignment: CDR1 SGHDT and CDR2 YYEEEE. V was cut by 6 bases and J by 0 bases, with 9 bases left in between. As DNA, the CDR3 is TGTGCCAGCACCAGCACAGCTAACTATGGCTACACCTTC. It specifies CASTSTANYGYTF.

Remarks on this clone: The identical CDR3 is also encoded by other nucleotide sequences in the sample. The J gene is TRBJ1-5, the V gene TRBV18; the D is unclear. This CDR3 spans 15 amino acids. Germline CDR1 and CDR2: KGHSH and LQKENI. The V gene lost 6 bases and the J gene lost 0 bases, with 12 bases spanning the gap. CDR3 in DNA: TGTGCCAGCTCTCGGACGGTGAATAGCAATCAGCCCCAGCATTTT. Protein sequence: CASSRTVNSNQPQHF.

V and J are TRBV7-3 and TRBJ2-7, with 10 bases that match TRBD1. Losses at the gene ends were 5 bases for V and 3 bases for J; bases not matched to a gene: 10. The germline V gene has CDR1 SGHTA and CDR2 FQGTGA. This CDR3 spans 16 amino acids. CDR3 region: CASSPDRDRGYYEQYF. CDR3 in DNA: TGTGCCAGCAGCCCCGACCGGGACAGGGGTTACTACGAGCAGTACTTC.

With respect to this clone: At the DNA level, this CDR3 is encoded by other sequences in the same sample as well. The chain joins TRBV28 to TRBJ2-7; a possible D gene is TRBD1 (6 bases). The ends were cut back, 5 bases at V and 1 base at J, with 12 bases in the middle. Germline V CDR1 and CDR2: MDHEN, SYDVKM. The CDR3 runs 14 residues. The CDR3 loop reads CASSGGQGSYEQYF. The CDR3 nucleotides read TGTGCCAGCAGTGGGGGTCAGGGGTCCTACGAGCAGTACTTC.

The chain recombines TRBV7-6 with TRBJ2-5; no definite D call. There are 12 residues in the CDR3. Germline CDR1 and CDR2: SGHVS and FNYEAQ. V was trimmed by 5 bases and J by 11 bases, leaving 15 bases between them. The CDR3 region is CASSPARGEQYF. CDR3 sequence (DNA): TGTGCCAGCAGCCCAGCGCGTGGGGAACAGTACTTC.

J is TRBJ2-7 and V is TRBV28; D is possibly TRBD2 (6 bases). The CDR3 runs 13 residues. The germline V gene encodes CDR1 MDHEN and CDR2 SYDVKM. V was shortened by 3 bases and J by 3 bases, with 9 bases between the two germline ends. In nucleotides, the CDR3 is TGTGCCAGCAGTTTGCGGGACGGCTACGAGCAGTACTTC. As protein: CASSLRDGYEQYF.

The chain carries TRBV2 and TRBJ2-1, with 15 bases fitting TRBD2. The CDR3 consists of 16 residues. Losses at the gene ends were 4 bases for V and 7 bases for J; bases not matched to a gene: 5. The germline V gene encodes CDR1 SNHLY and CDR2 FYNNEI. The CDR3 loop is CASSAGTSGRRNEQFF. DNA of the CDR3: TGTGCCAGCAGTGCTGGGACTAGCGGGAGGAGGAATGAGCAGTTCTTC.

This clone appeared a single time. The chain is built from TRBV19 and TRBJ1-5, with D possibly being TRBD1 (5 bases). V shed 11 bases and J shed 0 bases, with 38 bases lying between them. Germline V gene lookup returns CDR1 LNHDA and CDR2 SQIVND (reference sequence). This CDR3 comprises 22 residues. The CDR3 coding sequence is TGTGCCTCCCTCCCAGCCCGCTCCGCCGGGCAGGGCGATTGGCGTAGCAATCAGCCCCAGCATTTT. As protein: CASLPARSAGQGDWRSNQPQHF.

The J gene is TRBJ2-2, the V gene TRBV7-9; tentative D call: TRBD2 (5 bases). The CDR3 covers 16 residues. CDR1 and CDR2 from the germline V gene are SEHNR and FQNEAQ (reference sequence). V was clipped by 4 bases and J by 4 bases, with 16 bases between them. CDR3 in DNA: TGTGCCAGCAGCTACCGCAGGCGGGTAGCCACCGGGGAGCTGTTTTTT. This encodes CASSYRRRVATGELFF.

This chain uses TRBV5-6 with TRBJ2-2; D is undetermined. The CDR3 extends over 16 amino acids. V lost 4 bases to trimming and J lost 2 bases, with 15 bases between them. Germline values: CDR1 SGHDT, CDR2 YYEEEE. CDR3 in amino acids: CASSRFGPSNTGELFF. The CDR3 DNA sequence: TGTGCCAGCAGCCGGTTTGGGCCTTCTAACACCGGGGAGCTGTTTTTT.

The V gene is TRBV27, the J gene TRBJ1-2; the D is unclear. CDR3 size: 21 residues. Trimming shortened V by 6 bases and J by 3 bases, and 35 bases separated the two germline ends. Germline CDR1 reads MNHEY; CDR2 reads SMNVEV (reference sequence). In DNA, the CDR3 is TGTGCCAGCAGCGTAGCCCGCTCCCCCGCGGTACTGGGGAGGCGACACTATGGCTACACCTTC. As protein: CASSVARSPAVLGRRHYGYTF.

This clone was detected once. This sample includes further DNA sequences coding for the same CDR3. The rearrangement links TRBV5-1 to TRBJ1-2; D not resolved. The CDR3 has 14 amino acids. Trimming left V 0 bases short and J 4 bases short, with 10 bases between. CDR1 SGHRS and CDR2 YFSETQ come from the germline V gene. CDR3 in DNA: TGCGCCAGCAGCTTGGGAGACCGGCCCTATGGCTACACCTTC. Translating it yields CASSLGDRPYGYTF.

The chain carries TRBV28 and TRBJ2-3; D perhaps matches TRBD2 (5 bases). This CDR3 has 15 amino acids. Germline CDR1 and CDR2: MDHEN and SYDVKM. V shed 6 bases and J shed 2 bases, with 15 bases lying between them. Written as DNA, the CDR3 is TGTGCCAGCAGACTCGGAGGCACAAACACAGATACGCAGTATTTT. This encodes CASRLGGTNTDTQYF.

This clone was observed a handful of times. The V and J genes are TRBV30 and TRBJ1-1; no clear D gene. The CDR3 runs 11 residues. CDR1 and CDR2 (germline): GTSNPN, SVGIG (reference sequence). Trimming removed 3 bases from V and 7 bases from J, with 9 bases in between. For the CDR3, the DNA is TGTGCCTGGAGGATCGGGGTTGAAGCTTTCTTT. It translates to CAWRIGVEAFF.

This clone appeared a single time. V is TRBV14 and J is TRBJ2-1, with TRBD2 identical over 11 bases. CDR1 and CDR2 from the germline V gene are SGHDN and FVKESK. The V segment lost 0 bases and the J segment 10 bases; nucleotides outside the gene matches: 5. This CDR3 comprises 15 residues. CDR3 residues: CASSQDLPSGREQFF. The CDR3 bases are TGTGCCAGCAGCCAAGATCTTCCTAGCGGGAGGGAGCAGTTCTTC.

A note on this clone: The sample holds other DNA sequences that translate to the same CDR3. This chain links TRBV5-1 with TRBJ2-5, with 12 bases matching TRBD2. Germline-derived CDR1 and CDR2 are SGHRS and YFSETQ. After removal of 2 bases from V and 0 bases from J, the junction contained 2 bases not matched to a gene. The CDR3 loop spans 16 amino acids. Here the CDR3 DNA reads TGCGCCAGCAGCTTCGGGACTAGCGGGTACCAAGAGACCCAGTACTTC. It yields the protein CASSFGTSGYQETQYF. The variable domain in full, with the rest retrieved from reference TRBV5-1 and TRBJ2-5, is KAGVTQTPRYLIKTRGQQVTLSCSPISGHRSVSWYQQTPGQGLQFLFEYFSETQRNKGNFPGRFSGRQFSNSRSEMNVSTLELGDSALYLCASSFGTSGYQETQYFGPGTRLLVL.

CDR3 coding DNA: TGTGCCAGCAGAATACAACGAGCGGGTGGGAGCTCCTACAATGAGCAGTTCTTC. This codes for CASRIQRAGGSSYNEQFF. The chain has TRBV28 and TRBJ2-1; D is possibly TRBD2 (6 bases). V was clipped by 6 bases and J by 0 bases, with 21 bases between them. This CDR3 spans 18 amino acids. Germline V gene data show CDR1 as MDHEN and CDR2 as SYDVKM.